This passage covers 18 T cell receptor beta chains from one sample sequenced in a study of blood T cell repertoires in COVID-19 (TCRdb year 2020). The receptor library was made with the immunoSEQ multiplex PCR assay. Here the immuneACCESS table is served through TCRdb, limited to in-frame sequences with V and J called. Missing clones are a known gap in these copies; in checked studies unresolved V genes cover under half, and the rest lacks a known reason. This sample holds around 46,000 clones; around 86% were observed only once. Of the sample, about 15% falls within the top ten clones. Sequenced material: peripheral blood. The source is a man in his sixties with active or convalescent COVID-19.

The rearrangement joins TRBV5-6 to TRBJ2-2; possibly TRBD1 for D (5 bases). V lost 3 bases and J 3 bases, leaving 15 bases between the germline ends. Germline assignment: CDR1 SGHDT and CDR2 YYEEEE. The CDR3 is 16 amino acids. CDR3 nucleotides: TGTGCCAGCAGCTCGCTGACAGCCTACGACACCGGGGAGCTGTTTTTT. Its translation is CASSSLTAYDTGELFF.

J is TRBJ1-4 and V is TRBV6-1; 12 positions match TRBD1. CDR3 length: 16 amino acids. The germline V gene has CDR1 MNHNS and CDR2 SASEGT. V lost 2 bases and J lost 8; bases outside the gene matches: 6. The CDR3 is CASSEWDRGREEKLFF. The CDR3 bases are TGTGCCAGCAGTGAATGGGACAGGGGGCGGGAGGAAAAACTGTTTTTT.

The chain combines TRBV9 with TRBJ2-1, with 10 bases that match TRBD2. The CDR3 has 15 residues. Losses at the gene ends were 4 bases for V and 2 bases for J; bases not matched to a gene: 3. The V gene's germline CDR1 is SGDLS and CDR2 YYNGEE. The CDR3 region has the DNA TGTGCCAGCAGCAGTAGCGGGGGGCCCTACAATGAGCAGTTCTTC. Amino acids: CASSSSGGPYNEQFF.

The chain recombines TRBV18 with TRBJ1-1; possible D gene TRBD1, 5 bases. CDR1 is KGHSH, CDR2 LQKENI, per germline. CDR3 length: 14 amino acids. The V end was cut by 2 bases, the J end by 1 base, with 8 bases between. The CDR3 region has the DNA TGTGCCAGCTCACCAAGGGGTGCGAACACTGAAGCTTTCTTT. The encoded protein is CASSPRGANTEAFF.

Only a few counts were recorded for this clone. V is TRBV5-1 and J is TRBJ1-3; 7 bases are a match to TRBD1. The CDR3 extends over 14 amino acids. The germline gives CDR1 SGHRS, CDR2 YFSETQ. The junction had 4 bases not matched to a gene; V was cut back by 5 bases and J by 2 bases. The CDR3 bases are TGCGCCAGCAGACGCGACAGGGCTGGAAACACCATATATTTT. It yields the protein CASRRDRAGNTIYF.

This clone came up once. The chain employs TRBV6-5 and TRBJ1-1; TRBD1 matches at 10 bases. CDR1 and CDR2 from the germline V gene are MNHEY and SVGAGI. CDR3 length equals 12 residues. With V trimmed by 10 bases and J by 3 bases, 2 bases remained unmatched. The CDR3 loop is CATGQGDTEAFF. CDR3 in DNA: TGTGCCACTGGACAGGGGGACACTGAAGCTTTCTTT.

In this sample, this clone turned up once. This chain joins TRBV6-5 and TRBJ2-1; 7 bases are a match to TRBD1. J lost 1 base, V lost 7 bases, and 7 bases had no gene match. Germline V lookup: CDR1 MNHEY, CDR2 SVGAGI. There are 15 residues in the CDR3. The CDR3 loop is CASKPDRLSYNEQFF. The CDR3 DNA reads TGTGCCAGCAAACCGGACAGGCTATCCTACAATGAGCAGTTCTTC.

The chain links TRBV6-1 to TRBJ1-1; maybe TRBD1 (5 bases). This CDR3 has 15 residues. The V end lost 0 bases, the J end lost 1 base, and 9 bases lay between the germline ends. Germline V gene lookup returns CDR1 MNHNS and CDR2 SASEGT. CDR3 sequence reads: CASSEAMGRNTEAFF. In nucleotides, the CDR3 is TGTGCCAGCAGTGAAGCGATGGGGCGGAACACTGAAGCTTTCTTT.

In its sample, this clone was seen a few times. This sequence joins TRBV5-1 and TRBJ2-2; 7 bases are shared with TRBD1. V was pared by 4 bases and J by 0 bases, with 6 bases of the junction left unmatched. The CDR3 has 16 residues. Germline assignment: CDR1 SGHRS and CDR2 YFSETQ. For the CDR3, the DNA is TGCGCCAGCAGCCCCCTGACAGGGACGAACACCGGGGAGCTGTTTTTT. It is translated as CASSPLTGTNTGELFF.

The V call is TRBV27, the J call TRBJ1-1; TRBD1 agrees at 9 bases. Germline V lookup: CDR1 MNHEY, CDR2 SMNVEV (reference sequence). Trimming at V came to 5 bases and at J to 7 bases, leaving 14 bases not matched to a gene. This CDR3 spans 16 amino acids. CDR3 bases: TGTGCCAGCAGTGAAACCGGGACAGGGCGTTTCGGTGAAGCTTTCTTT. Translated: CASSETGTGRFGEAFF.

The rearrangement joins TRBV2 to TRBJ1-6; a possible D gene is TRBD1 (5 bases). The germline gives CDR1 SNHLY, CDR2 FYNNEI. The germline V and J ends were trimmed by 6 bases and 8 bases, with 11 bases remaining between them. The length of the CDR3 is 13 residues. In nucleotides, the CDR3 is TGTGCCAGCAGACCCGACAGTGATTCACCCCTCCACTTT. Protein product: CASRPDSDSPLHF.

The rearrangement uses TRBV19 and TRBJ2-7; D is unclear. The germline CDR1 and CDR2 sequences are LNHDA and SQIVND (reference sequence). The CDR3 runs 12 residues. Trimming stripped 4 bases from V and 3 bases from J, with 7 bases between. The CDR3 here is CASSRDGYEQYF. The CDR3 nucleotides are TGTGCCAGTAGTAGAGACGGCTACGAGCAGTACTTC.

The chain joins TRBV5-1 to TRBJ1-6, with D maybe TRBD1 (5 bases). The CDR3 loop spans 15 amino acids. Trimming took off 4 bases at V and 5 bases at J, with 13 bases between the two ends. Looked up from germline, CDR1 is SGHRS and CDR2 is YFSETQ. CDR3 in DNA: TGCGCCAGCAGCATGGGACTGACGAATAATTCACCCCTCCACTTT. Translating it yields CASSMGLTNNSPLHF.

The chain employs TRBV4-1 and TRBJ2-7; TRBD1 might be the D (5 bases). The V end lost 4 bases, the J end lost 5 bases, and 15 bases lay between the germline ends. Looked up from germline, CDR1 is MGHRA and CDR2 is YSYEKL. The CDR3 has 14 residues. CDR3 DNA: TGCGCCAGCAGCCCCGACAGACAAGTACACGAGCAGTACTTC. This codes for CASSPDRQVHEQYF.

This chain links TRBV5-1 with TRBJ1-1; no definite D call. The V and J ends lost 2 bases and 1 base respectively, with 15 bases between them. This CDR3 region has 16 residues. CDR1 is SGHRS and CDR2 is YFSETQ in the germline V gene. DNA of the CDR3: TGCGCCAGCAGCTTTATGGTCCTCGACACGAACACTGAAGCTTTCTTT. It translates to CASSFMVLDTNTEAFF.

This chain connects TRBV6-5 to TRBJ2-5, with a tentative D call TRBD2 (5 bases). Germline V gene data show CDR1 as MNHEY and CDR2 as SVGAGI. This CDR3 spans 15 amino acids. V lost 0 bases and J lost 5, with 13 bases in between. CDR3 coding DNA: TGTGCCAGCAGTTACTCGCTAGCTAGGGCGGAGACCCAGTACTTC. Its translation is CASSYSLARAETQYF.

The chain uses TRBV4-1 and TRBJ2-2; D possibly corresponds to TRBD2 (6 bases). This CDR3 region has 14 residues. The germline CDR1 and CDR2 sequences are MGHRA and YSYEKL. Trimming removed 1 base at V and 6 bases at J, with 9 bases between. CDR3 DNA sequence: TGCGCCAGCAGCCAAGTTAGCGGAGCCGGGGAGCTGTTTTTT. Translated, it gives CASSQVSGAGELFF.

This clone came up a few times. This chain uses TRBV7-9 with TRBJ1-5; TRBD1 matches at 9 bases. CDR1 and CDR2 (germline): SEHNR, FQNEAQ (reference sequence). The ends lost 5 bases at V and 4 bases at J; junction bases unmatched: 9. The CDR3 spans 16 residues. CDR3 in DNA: TGTGCCAGCAGCCCCAGAGGAGGGACAGGGAATCAGCCCCAGCATTTT. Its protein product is CASSPRGGTGNQPQHF.